The 3 T cell receptor beta chains given below trace back to one sample, sequenced in a study of blood T cell repertoires in COVID-19 (TCRdb year 2020). The library was generated by the immunoSEQ multiplex PCR assay. TCRdb holds this immuneACCESS table with in-frame rearrangements only. Some clones are missing; in checked studies, unresolved V genes explain under half, and the rest has no known cause. The sample table shows about 110,000 clones, and over 80% are seen once. The top ten hold 15% to 20% of the sample. Input material: peripheral blood. The receptors shown here come from a woman aged 60-70 years with acute or convalescent COVID-19.

This sequence joins TRBV4-3 and TRBJ1-3; no reliable D call. The CDR3 consists of 14 residues. The V gene's germline CDR1 is LGHNA and CDR2 YSLEER. V was trimmed by 5 bases and J by 2 bases, leaving 10 bases between them. The CDR3 spells CASSFRGPGNTIYF. The CDR3 DNA is TGCGCCAGCAGCTTCCGTGGGCCTGGAAACACCATATATTTT.

The chain joins TRBV5-4 to TRBJ2-7, with 7 bases identical to TRBD2. Per the germline V gene, CDR1 is SGHNT and CDR2 is YYREEE (reference sequence). The V gene end was trimmed by 6 bases and the J gene end by 7 bases; junction bases not matched to a gene: 13. The CDR3 runs 14 residues. CDR3 sequence (DNA): TGTGCCAGCACCAGCGGACTATCCGGGAGGGAGCAGTACTTC. Its protein is CASTSGLSGREQYF.

The chain combines TRBV7-2 with TRBJ2-7; 7 bases match TRBD2. This CDR3 has 13 amino acids. CDR1 and CDR2 (germline): SGHTA, FQGNSA. Germline trimming cut 5 bases from V and 2 bases from J; bases unmatched to any gene: 3. Written as DNA, the CDR3 is TGTGCCAGCAGCGGGAGGGGCCCCTACGAGCAGTACTTC. Protein sequence: CASSGRGPYEQYF.